What follows are 8 T cell receptor beta chains derived from one specimen sequenced in a study of shared clonotypes between healthy human individuals. Terminally differentiated effector memory CD45RA+ cells were left out of the naive CD8 fraction, which was CD45RO-negative and positively selected for CCR7. Generated by immunoSEQ multiplex PCR, the TCRdb table keeps only in-frame clones and is missing some. The repertoire includes around 2.1 million clones, around 93% of them detected once, and under 2% sits in the top ten. The source material was naive CD8+ T cells from PBMCs. These receptors were obtained from a man between 18 and 35 years old in good health. Some clones in this sample may be carry-over from other donors' samples.

This clone is a singleton in its sample. This sequence joins TRBV7-9 and TRBJ1-2; D remains ambiguous. This CDR3 contains 15 residues. Germline V gene lookup returns CDR1 SEHNR and CDR2 FQNEAQ (reference sequence). Trimming shortened V by 5 bases and J by 1 base, and 14 bases separated the two germline ends. CDR3 protein: CASSPPATVNYGYTF. The CDR3 nucleotides are TGTGCCAGCAGCCCGCCGGCAACGGTTAACTATGGCTACACCTTC. Full variable domain (remainder filled in from reference TRBV7-9 and TRBJ1-2): DTGVSQNPRHKITKRGQNVTFRCDPISEHNRLYWYRQTLGQGPEFLTYFQNEAQLEKSRLLSDRFSAERPKGSFSTLEIQRTEQGDSAMYLCASSPPATVNYGYTFGSGTRLTVV.

The chain employs TRBV18 and TRBJ2-7, with D possibly matching TRBD2 (5 bases). V lost 4 bases to trimming and J lost 1 base, with 11 bases between them. The CDR3 spans 14 residues. Germline loops: CDR1 KGHSH, CDR2 LQKENI. The CDR3 spells CASSLRADSYEQYF. The CDR3 DNA reads as TGTGCCAGCTCACTACGAGCGGATTCCTACGAGCAGTACTTC.

The CDR3 sequence is CASSQHAGTPNNEQFF. In DNA, the CDR3 is TGTGCCAGCAGCCAACATGCCGGGACTCCCAACAATGAGCAGTTCTTC. The chain uses TRBV4-2 and TRBJ2-1, with D perhaps matching TRBD2 (6 bases). This CDR3 comprises 16 residues. V gave up 2 bases and J gave up 5 bases, with 16 bases separating them. The germline V gene has CDR1 LGHNA and CDR2 YNFKEQ.

This clone appeared a single time. The chain links TRBV4-1 to TRBJ1-5, with a possible D match to TRBD1 (5 bases). V lost 4 bases, J lost 8 bases, and 18 bases lay in between. Germline V gene lookup returns CDR1 MGHRA and CDR2 YSYEKL. This CDR3 comprises 15 residues. The CDR3 DNA sequence: TGCGCCAGCAGCCCACCCGGACAAGGGAGGGAGCCCCAGCATTTT. Translating gives CASSPPGQGREPQHF.

The sample holds one count of this clone. The chain uses TRBV4-1 and TRBJ1-1; no definite D call. Trimming pared 2 bases from V and 1 base from J, leaving 5 bases between. Per the germline V gene, CDR1 is MGHRA and CDR2 is YSYEKL. The CDR3 extends over 13 amino acids. For the CDR3, the DNA is TGCGCCAGCAGCCAACGGAGGAACACTGAAGCTTTCTTT. The encoded protein is CASSQRRNTEAFF.

This clone was recorded only once. The J gene is TRBJ2-5, the V gene TRBV6-1; D gene unclear. V was pared by 2 bases and J by 4 bases, with 17 bases between. Germline CDR1 and CDR2: MNHNS and SASEGT. This CDR3 has 16 residues. The DNA of the CDR3 is TGTGCCAGCAGTGAATTCAAGGCGGCCAGGCGAGAGACCCAGTACTTC. It codes for CASSEFKAARRETQYF.

This chain joins TRBV19 and TRBJ1-5, with 7 bases matching TRBD1. The CDR3 has 16 residues. CDR1 LNHDA and CDR2 SQIVND come from the germline V gene (reference sequence). J gave up 0 bases and V 4 bases, and 6 bases lay outside the gene matches. Here the CDR3 reads CASSRGTDYSNQPQHF. CDR3 DNA sequence: TGTGCCAGTAGTAGGGGGACAGACTATAGCAATCAGCCCCAGCATTTT.

The chain is built from TRBV27 and TRBJ2-5; D possibly corresponds to TRBD1 (6 bases). CDR1 and CDR2 from the germline V gene are MNHEY and SMNVEV (reference sequence). This CDR3 comprises 16 residues. Trimming stripped 3 bases from V and 1 base from J, with 15 bases between. CDR3 sequence (DNA): TGTGCCAGCAGTTTCCAAACGCCAGGGGCCCAAGAGACCCAGTACTTC. It specifies CASSFQTPGAQETQYF.